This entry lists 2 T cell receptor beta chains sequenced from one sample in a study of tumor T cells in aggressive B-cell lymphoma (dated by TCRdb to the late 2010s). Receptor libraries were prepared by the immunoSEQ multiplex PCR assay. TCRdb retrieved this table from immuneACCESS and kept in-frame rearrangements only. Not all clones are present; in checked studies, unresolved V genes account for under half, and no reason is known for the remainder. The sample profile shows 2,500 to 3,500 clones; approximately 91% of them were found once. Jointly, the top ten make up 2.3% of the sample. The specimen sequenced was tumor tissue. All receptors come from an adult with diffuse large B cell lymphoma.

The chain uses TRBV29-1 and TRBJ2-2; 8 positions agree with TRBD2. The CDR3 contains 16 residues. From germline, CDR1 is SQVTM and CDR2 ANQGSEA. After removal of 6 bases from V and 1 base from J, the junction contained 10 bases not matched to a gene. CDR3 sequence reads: CSVLTAGGMNTGELFF. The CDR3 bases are TGCAGCGTCCTTACTGCGGGGGGAATGAACACCGGGGAGCTGTTTTTT.

CDR3 protein: CASSTPGRDTEAFF. CDR3 bases: TGTGCCAGCAGTACTCCAGGGAGGGACACTGAAGCTTTCTTT. The gene calls are TRBV27 and TRBJ1-1; D is possibly TRBD1 (5 bases). V lost 5 bases and J 3 bases, leaving 13 bases between the germline ends. The CDR3 contains 14 residues. The germline gives CDR1 MNHEY, CDR2 SMNVEV (reference sequence).